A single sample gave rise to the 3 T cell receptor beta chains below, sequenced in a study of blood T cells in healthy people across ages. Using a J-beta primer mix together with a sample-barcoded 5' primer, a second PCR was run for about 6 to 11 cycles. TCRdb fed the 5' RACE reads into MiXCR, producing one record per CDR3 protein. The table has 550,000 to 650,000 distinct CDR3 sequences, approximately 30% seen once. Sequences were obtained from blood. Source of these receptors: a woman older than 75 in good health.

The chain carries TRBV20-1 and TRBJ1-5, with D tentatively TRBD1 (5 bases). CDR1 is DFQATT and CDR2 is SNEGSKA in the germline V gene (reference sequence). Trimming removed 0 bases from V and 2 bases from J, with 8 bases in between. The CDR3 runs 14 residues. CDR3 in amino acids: CSARDVQGNQPQHF. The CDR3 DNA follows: TGCAGTGCTAGAGATGTACAGGGCAATCAGCCCCAGCATTTT.

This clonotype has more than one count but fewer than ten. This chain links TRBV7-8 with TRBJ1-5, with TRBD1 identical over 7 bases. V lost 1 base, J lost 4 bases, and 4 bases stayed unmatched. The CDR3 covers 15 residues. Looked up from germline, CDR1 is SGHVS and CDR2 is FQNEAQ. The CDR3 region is CASSLDRGWNQPQHF. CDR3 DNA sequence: TGTGCCAGCAGCTTAGACAGGGGTTGGAATCAGCCCCAGCATTTT.

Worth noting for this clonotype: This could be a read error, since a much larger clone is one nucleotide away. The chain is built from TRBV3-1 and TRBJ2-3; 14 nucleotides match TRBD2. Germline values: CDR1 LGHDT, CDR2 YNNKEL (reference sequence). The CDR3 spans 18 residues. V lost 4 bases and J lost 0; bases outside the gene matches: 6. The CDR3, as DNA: TGTGCCAGCAGCCCCCGACTAGCGGGGGGGGCTAGCACAGATACGCAGTATTTT. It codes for CASSPRLAGGASTDTQYF.